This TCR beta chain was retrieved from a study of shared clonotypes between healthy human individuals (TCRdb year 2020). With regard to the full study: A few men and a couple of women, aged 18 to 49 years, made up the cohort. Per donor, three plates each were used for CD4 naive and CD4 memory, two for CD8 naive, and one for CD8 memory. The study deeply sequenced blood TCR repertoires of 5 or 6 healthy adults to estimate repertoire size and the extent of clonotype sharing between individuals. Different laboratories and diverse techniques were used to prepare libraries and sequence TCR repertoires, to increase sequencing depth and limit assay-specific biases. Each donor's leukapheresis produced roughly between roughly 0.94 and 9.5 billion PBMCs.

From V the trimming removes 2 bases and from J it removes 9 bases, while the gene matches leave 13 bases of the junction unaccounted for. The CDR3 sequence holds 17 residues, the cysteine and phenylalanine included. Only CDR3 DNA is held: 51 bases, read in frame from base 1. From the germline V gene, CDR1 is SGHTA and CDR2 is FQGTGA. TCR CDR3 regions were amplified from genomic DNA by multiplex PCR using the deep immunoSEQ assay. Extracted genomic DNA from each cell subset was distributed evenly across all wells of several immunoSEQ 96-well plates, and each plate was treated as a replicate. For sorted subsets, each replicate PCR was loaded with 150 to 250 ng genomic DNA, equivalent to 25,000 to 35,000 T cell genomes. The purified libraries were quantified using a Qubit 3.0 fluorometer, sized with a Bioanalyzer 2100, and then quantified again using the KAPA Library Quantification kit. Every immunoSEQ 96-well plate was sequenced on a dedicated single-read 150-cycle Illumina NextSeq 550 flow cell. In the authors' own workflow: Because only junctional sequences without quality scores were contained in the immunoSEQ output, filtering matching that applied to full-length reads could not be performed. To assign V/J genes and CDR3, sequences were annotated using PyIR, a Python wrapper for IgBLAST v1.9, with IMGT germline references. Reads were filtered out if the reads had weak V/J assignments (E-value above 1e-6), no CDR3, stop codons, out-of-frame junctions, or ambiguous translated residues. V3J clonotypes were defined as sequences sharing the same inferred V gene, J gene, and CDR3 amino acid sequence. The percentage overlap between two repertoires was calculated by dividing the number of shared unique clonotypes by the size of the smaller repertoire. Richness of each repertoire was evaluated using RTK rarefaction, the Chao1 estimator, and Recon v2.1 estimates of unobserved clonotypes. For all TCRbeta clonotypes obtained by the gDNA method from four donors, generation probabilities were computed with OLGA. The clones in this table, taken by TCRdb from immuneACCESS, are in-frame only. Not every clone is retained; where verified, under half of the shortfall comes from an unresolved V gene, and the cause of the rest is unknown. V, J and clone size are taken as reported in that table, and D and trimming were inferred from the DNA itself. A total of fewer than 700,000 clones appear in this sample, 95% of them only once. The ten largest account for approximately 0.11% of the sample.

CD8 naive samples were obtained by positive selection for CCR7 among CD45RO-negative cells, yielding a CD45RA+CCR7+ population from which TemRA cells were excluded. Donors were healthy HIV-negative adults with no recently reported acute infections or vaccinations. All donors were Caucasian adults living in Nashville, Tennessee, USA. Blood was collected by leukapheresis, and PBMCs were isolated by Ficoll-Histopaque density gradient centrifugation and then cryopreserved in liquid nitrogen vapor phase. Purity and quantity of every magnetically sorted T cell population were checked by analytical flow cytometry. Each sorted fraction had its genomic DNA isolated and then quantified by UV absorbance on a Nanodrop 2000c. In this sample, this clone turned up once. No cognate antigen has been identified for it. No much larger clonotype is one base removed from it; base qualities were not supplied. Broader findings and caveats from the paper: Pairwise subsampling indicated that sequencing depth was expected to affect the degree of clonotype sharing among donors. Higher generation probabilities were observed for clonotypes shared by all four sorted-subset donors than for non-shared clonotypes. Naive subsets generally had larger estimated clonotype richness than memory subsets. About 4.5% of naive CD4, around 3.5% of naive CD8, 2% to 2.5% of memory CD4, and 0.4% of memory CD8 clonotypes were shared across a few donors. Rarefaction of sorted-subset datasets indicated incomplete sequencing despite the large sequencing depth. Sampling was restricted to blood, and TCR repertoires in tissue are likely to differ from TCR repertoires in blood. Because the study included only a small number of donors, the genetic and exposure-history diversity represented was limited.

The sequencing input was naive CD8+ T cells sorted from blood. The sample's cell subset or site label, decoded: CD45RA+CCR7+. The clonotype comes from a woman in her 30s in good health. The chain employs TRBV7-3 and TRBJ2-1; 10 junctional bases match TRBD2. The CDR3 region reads CASSLGPLAGVAGEQFF. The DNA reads TGTGCCAGCAGCTTAGGTCCCCTAGCGGGAGTTGCCGGTGAGCAGTTCTTC. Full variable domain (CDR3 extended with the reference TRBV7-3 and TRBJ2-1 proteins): GAGVSQTPSNKVTEKGKYVELRCDPISGHTALYWYRQSLGQGPEFLIYFQGTGAADDSGLPNDRFFAVRPEGSVSTLKIQRTERGDSAVYLCASSLGPLAGVAGEQFFGPGTRLTVL.